The rows below give T cell receptor beta chains drawn from one sample of a study of blood T cell repertoires in COVID-19. Clones were sequenced by immunoSEQ multiplex PCR, and TCRdb holds only the in-frame ones, with some missing. The table has about 180,000 clones, 83% seen once. The sample consisted of peripheral blood. Receptors were obtained from a human donor in a cohort sampled during active COVID-19. CDR3s include the opening cysteine and the closing phenylalanine or tryptophan. The D gene is left open where the match is weak. Clone sizes are given selectively: once, few, many, or a class where the clone is expanded.

V	J	D	size	DNA	CDR3
TRBV11-2	TRBJ2-1	TRBD1	.	TGTGCCAGCAGCACCCGGACAGGCAATGAGCAGTTCTTC	CASSTRTGNEQFF
TRBV6-2/TRBV6-3	TRBJ1-5	.	.	TGTGCCAGCAGTTATTCCCACTTGAGCAATCAGCCCCAGCATTTT	CASSYSHLSNQPQHF
TRBV6-1	TRBJ1-5	.	once	TGTGCCAGCAGTGAACCATCGTCCAGAACTCAGCCCCAGCATTTT	CASSEPSSRTQPQHF
TRBV7-3	TRBJ2-1	TRBD2	.	TGTGCCAGCAGCGCTTGGACTAGCGGGAAACACAATGAGCAGTTCTTC	CASSAWTSGKHNEQFF
TRBV29-1	TRBJ1-1	TRBD1	.	TGCAGCGTCGAGACAGGGTGGGAGACTGAAGCTTTCTTT	CSVETGWETEAFF
TRBV28	TRBJ2-1	TRBD2	.	TGTGCCAGCAGTCTAGCGGGAGCCAAGTTCTTC	CASSLAGAKFF
TRBV6-2/TRBV6-3	TRBJ1-5	.	.	TGTGCCAGCAGTTACCCTCCGGGACATCCTTTTTATAGCAATCAGCCCCAGCATTTT	CASSYPPGHPFYSNQPQHF
TRBV19	TRBJ2-7	TRBD1	once	TGTGCCAGTAGTCCAGGACAGGTTACCTACGAGCAGTACTTC	CASSPGQVTYEQYF
TRBV19	TRBJ2-1	TRBD2	few	TGTGCCAGTAGCCGGACTAGCGATTCCTACAATGAGCAGTTCTTC	CASSRTSDSYNEQFF
TRBV28	TRBJ2-5	TRBD2	.	TGTGCCAGCAGTTATACTAGCGGGATGGGAGAAGAGACCCAGTACTTC	CASSYTSGMGEETQYF
TRBV5-1	TRBJ1-2	.	.	TGCGCCAGCAGCTTGGGGGAGAACGTGAGGAACTATGGCTACACCTTC	CASSLGENVRNYGYTF
TRBV3-1/TRBV3-2	TRBJ1-2	TRBD1	.	TGTGCCAGCAGCCACAGACAGGGCGGGAACTATGGCTACACCTTC	CASSHRQGGNYGYTF
TRBV7-9	TRBJ1-4	TRBD1	few	TGTGCCAGCAGCCGACAGGGGTTGGAAAATGAAAAACTGTTTTTT	CASSRQGLENEKLFF
TRBV9	TRBJ2-3	TRBD2	.	TGTGCCAGCAGCGTAGTAGCGGGAGTTCTGGATACGCAGTATTTT	CASSVVAGVLDTQYF
TRBV6-5	TRBJ1-5	.	.	TGTGCCAGCAGGGCCACTAGCAATCAGCCCCAGCATTTT	CASRATSNQPQHF
TRBV18	TRBJ2-3	TRBD1	.	TGTGCCAGCTCACCGGGACAGGGGTCTGCTACAGATACGCAGTATTTT	CASSPGQGSATDTQYF
TRBV5-1	TRBJ1-1	TRBD1	.	TGCGCCAGCAGTATGGGACAGGGGGGTGAAGCTTTCTTT	CASSMGQGGEAFF
TRBV7-2	TRBJ1-6	.	.	TGTGCCAGCAGCCTGATCGGGACAACGATTAATTCACCCCTCCACTTT	CASSLIGTTINSPLHF
TRBV7-9	TRBJ2-5	.	.	TGTGCCAGCAGCTTATCTGAGACCCAGTACTTC	CASSLSETQYF
TRBV27	TRBJ2-3	.	.	TGTGCCAGCAGTTTCGGGGGAGGTGGCACAGATACGCAGTATTTT	CASSFGGGGTDTQYF
TRBV7-9	TRBJ2-1	TRBD2	once	TGTGCCAGCAGGGCCGGGACTAGCGGGACTGAGCAGTTCTTC	CASRAGTSGTEQFF
TRBV7-9	TRBJ1-2	TRBD1	.	TGTGCCAGCAGCTTAGGGGACAGGGATAACTATGGCTACACCTTC	CASSLGDRDNYGYTF
TRBV7-9	TRBJ2-7	TRBD1	.	TGTGCCAGCAGCTTCGGGACAGGTCTCTACGAGCAGTACTTC	CASSFGTGLYEQYF
TRBV27	TRBJ2-7	TRBD1	.	TGTGCCAGCAGTTTCAGGGACAGGGGGTACGAGCAGTACTTC	CASSFRDRGYEQYF
TRBV9	TRBJ2-3	TRBD2	.	TGTGCCAGCAGCGCGGGGGGTGATGCGGGAGTTGCAGATACGCAGTATTTT	CASSAGGDAGVADTQYF
TRBV7-9	TRBJ2-1	TRBD1	.	TGTGCCAGCAGCCGATACACTCGGGGGACAGGGCTGTTCTTC	CASSRYTRGTGLFF
TRBV7-2	TRBJ2-7	.	.	TGTGCCAGCAGCTTATTTCCAGGGCGAGAATCCGAGCAGTACTTC	CASSLFPGRESEQYF
TRBV5-1	TRBJ2-7	.	.	TGCGCCAGCAGCCCGCCGAGCTCCTACGAGCAGTACTTC	CASSPPSSYEQYF